One and the same sample provided the 18 T cell receptor beta chains below, sequenced in a study of T-cell memory formation after mild COVID-19. TCRdb re-called the 5' RACE reads through MiXCR, storing one row per CDR3 protein. The data contain roughly 500,000 distinct CDR3 sequences, just over 20% of them singletons. The sequencing input was PBMCs or a T cell subset sorted from them (not recorded which). All receptors come from an adult woman who had mild COVID-19 (a few samples of this study predate the infection). Cell type and time point are not known.

A few counts support this clonotype. J is TRBJ2-7 and V is TRBV27; D remains unclear. The CDR3 runs 14 residues. Deletions cut 4 bases from V and 5 bases from J, with 15 bases between. CDR1 is MNHEY and CDR2 is SMNVEV in the germline V gene (reference sequence). In DNA form, the CDR3 reads TGTGCCAGCAGTTATGAACTATCTCCCCACGAGCAGTACTTC. Protein sequence: CASSYELSPHEQYF.

This chain joins TRBV5-1 and TRBJ2-7, with D perhaps TRBD1 or TRBD2 (5 bases each). CDR3 size: 15 residues. Germline-derived CDR1 and CDR2 are SGHRS and YFSETQ. V gave up 4 bases and J gave up 0 bases, with 14 bases separating them. CDR3 sequence (DNA): TGCGCCAGCAGCATTGGGACGTTGGGCTCCTACGAGCAGTACTTC. Its translation: CASSIGTLGSYEQYF.

V and J are TRBV6-2 or TRBV6-3 and TRBJ2-3; no reliable D call. The germline V gene encodes CDR1 MNHEY and CDR2 SVGEGT. The CDR3 extends over 15 amino acids. Trimming pared 5 bases from V and 4 bases from J, leaving 16 bases between. CDR3 coding DNA: TGTGCCAGCAGTGACCCCCTCGAAGGTCCAGATACGCAGTATTTT. It yields the protein CASSDPLEGPDTQYF.

This clonotype has only a few counts. The genes are TRBV19 and TRBJ2-5; no clear D. CDR1 and CDR2 from the germline V gene are LNHDA and SQIVND (reference sequence). The CDR3 is 16 amino acids. Trimming left V 6 bases short and J 1 base short, with 18 bases between. The CDR3 DNA reads TGTGCCAGTAGGTCCCACGGTTCTAACGTCCAAGAGACCCAGTACTTC. It is translated as CASRSHGSNVQETQYF.

There are a few counts of this clonotype. As DNA, the CDR3 is TGCAGTGCTAGAGATGTACAGGGTAACTACAATGAGCAGTTCTTC. This codes for CSARDVQGNYNEQFF. The chain carries TRBV20-1 and TRBJ2-1; a weak D match, TRBD1 (6 bases). The V end lost 0 bases, the J end lost 3 bases, and 12 bases lay between the germline ends. CDR3 length equals 15 residues. The germline V gene encodes CDR1 DFQATT and CDR2 SNEGSKA (reference sequence).

V gene TRBV20-1 combines with J gene TRBJ1-4, with D unclear. Looked up from germline, CDR1 is DFQATT and CDR2 is SNEGSKA (reference sequence). V shed 3 bases and J shed 0 bases, with 11 bases lying between them. This CDR3 contains 15 residues. The CDR3 DNA sequence: TGCAGTGCTAGTGGAAGTCTTCCAACTAATGAAAAACTGTTTTTT. This encodes CSASGSLPTNEKLFF.

The chain uses TRBV9 and TRBJ2-5, with 10 bases lining up with TRBD2. The CDR3 totals 14 residues. Trimming cost V 0 bases and J 5 bases; bases outside gene matches: 1. Germline V gene sequence: CDR1 SGDLS, CDR2 YYNGEE. CDR3 residues: CASSVETSGETQYF. CDR3 bases: TGTGCCAGCAGCGTAGAGACTAGCGGGGAGACCCAGTACTTC. Complete variable domain (other parts from reference TRBV9 and TRBJ2-5): DSGVTQTPKHLITATGQRVTLRCSPRSGDLSVYWYQQSLDQGLQFLIQYYNGEERAKGNILERFSAQQFPDLHSELNLSSLELGDSALYFCASSVETSGETQYFGPGTRLLVL.

There are a few counts of this clonotype. The J gene is TRBJ1-1, the V gene TRBV5-1; TRBD1 might be the D (5 bases). The CDR3 length is 13 residues. Between the trimmed V and J ends, which lost 7 bases and 1 base, there was a span of 11 bases. Germline CDR1 is SGHRS and CDR2 is YFSETQ. CDR3 in amino acids: CASCRTQNTEAFF. CDR3 nucleotide sequence: TGCGCCAGCTGTCGGACACAGAACACTGAAGCTTTCTTT.

This clonotype was observed a handful of times. The chain links TRBV7-3 to TRBJ2-1, with 14 bases lining up with TRBD2. The length of the CDR3 is 15 residues. CDR1 is SGHTA, CDR2 FQGTGA, per germline. V lost 5 bases and J lost 9; bases outside the gene matches: 6. The CDR3 DNA reads as TGTGCCAGCAGCAGGGGACTAGCGGGAGACGGTGAGCAGTTCTTC. Translating gives CASSRGLAGDGEQFF.

CDR3 residues: CASSRPGTGFYEQYF. The CDR3 nucleotides read TGTGCCAGCAGTCGTCCGGGGACAGGGTTTTACGAGCAGTACTTC. The chain uses TRBV6-5 and TRBJ2-7; TRBD1 aligns across 9 bases. CDR1 is MNHEY, CDR2 SVGAGI, per germline. With V trimmed by 5 bases and J by 4 bases, 9 bases remained unmatched. The CDR3 runs to 15 residues.

In its sample, this clonotype was seen a few times. V gene TRBV5-1 combines with J gene TRBJ2-7; 8 bases match TRBD2. Germline V CDR1 and CDR2: SGHRS, YFSETQ. The CDR3 loop spans 15 amino acids. V shed 0 bases, J shed 4 bases, and the junction held 6 bases outside the gene matches. The DNA for the CDR3 is TGCGCCAGCAGCTTGGACGGGGGGGCCGGTTACGAGCAGTACTTC. Translating it yields CASSLDGGAGYEQYF.

This clonotype has just a few counts. The V call is TRBV4-2, the J call TRBJ2-1, with 8 bases fitting TRBD2. This CDR3 is 13 amino acids long. Germline trimming cut 3 bases from V and 10 bases from J; bases unmatched to any gene: 5. The V gene's germline CDR1 is LGHNA and CDR2 YNFKEQ. CDR3 sequence (DNA): TGTGCCAGCAGCCACGGACTAGCTGAGGAGCAGTTCTTC. Amino acids: CASSHGLAEEQFF.

Here the CDR3 DNA reads TGTGCCAGCATCAGCCCACTAGCGGACAATGAGCAGTTCTTC. Residues: CASISPLADNEQFF. This sequence joins TRBV7-9 and TRBJ2-1; TRBD2 agrees at 8 bases. CDR1 and CDR2 from the germline V gene are SEHNR and FQNEAQ (reference sequence). With V trimmed by 7 bases and J by 5 bases, 7 bases remained unmatched. CDR3 length equals 14 residues.

The chain carries TRBV7-2 and TRBJ2-2; D unclear. The CDR3 loop spans 15 amino acids. The V end was cut by 1 base, the J end by 8 bases, with 14 bases between. From germline, CDR1 is SGHTA and CDR2 FQGNSA. The CDR3 here is CASSLVLQLAGELFF. The CDR3 DNA is TGTGCCAGCAGCTTAGTTTTGCAATTAGCTGGGGAGCTGTTTTTT.

The sample holds a few counts of this clonotype. V gene TRBV5-1 combines with J gene TRBJ2-1; D unresolved. V lost 6 bases, J lost 5 bases, and 6 bases lay in between. CDR1 and CDR2 (germline): SGHRS, YFSETQ. This CDR3 is built from 11 residues. CDR3 sequence reads: CASKGNNEQFF. For the CDR3, the DNA is TGCGCCAGCAAAGGAAACAATGAGCAGTTCTTC.

The chain couples TRBV14 to TRBJ2-7; TRBD2 agrees at 10 bases. The CDR3 contains 16 residues. Trimming removed 3 bases from V and 5 bases from J; junction bases left unmatched: 10. Germline assignment: CDR1 SGHDN and CDR2 FVKESK. The CDR3, as DNA: TGTGCCAGCAGCCAGCTAGGTAGCGGGAGGTTCGACGAGCAGTACTTC. Translation gives CASSQLGSGRFDEQYF. The full variable domain, rest sourced from reference TRBV14 and TRBJ2-7, is EAGVTQFPSHSVIEKGQTVTLRCDPISGHDNLYWYRRVMGKEIKFLLHFVKESKQDESGMPNNRFLAERTGGTYSTLKVQPAELEDSGVYFCASSQLGSGRFDEQYFGPGTRLTVT.

The gene calls are TRBV5-5 and TRBJ1-4, with 8 bases identical to TRBD1. This CDR3 contains 15 residues. V lost 7 bases and J lost 7; bases outside the gene matches: 12. Germline assignment: CDR1 SGHKS and CDR2 YYEKEE (reference sequence). The CDR3 DNA follows: TGTGCCAGCGGAGCCCCCAGGGGGCCGAGTGAAAAACTGTTTTTT. This codes for CASGAPRGPSEKLFF.

The V and J genes are TRBV5-1 and TRBJ1-2, with D perhaps TRBD1 (5 bases). CDR1 is SGHRS, CDR2 YFSETQ, per germline. The CDR3 has 17 amino acids. Trimming shortened V by 1 base and J by 5 bases, and 21 bases separated the two germline ends. The CDR3 protein is CASSLPDSGTTTYGYTF. The CDR3 nucleotides are TGCGCCAGCAGCTTGCCCGACTCGGGGACGACTACTTATGGCTACACCTTC.